This T cell receptor (beta chain) emerged from a study of blood T cell repertoires in COVID-19. This CDR3 is built from 14 residues. The germline V and J ends were trimmed by 5 bases and 2 bases, with 10 bases remaining between them. CDR1 is MNHEY and CDR2 is SVGAGI in the germline V gene. The table lists this clone with a count of one. Sequencing was performed with immunoSEQ multiplex PCR; in TCRdb, only in-frame clones are kept and a portion is missing. The data show about 70,000 clones, roughly 91% seen once. Source material: peripheral blood. This clonotype was sampled from a human donor in a cohort sampled during active COVID-19. The gene calls are TRBV6-5 and TRBJ2-1; tentative D call: TRBD1 (6 bases). The CDR3 sequence: CASSTTGTYNEQFF. CDR3 bases: TGTGCCAGCAGTACCACAGGGACCTACAATGAGCAGTTCTTC.